These 23 T cell receptor beta chains came from one sample sequenced in a study of OX40 agonist ivuxolimab in advanced cancers. Assay used: immunoSEQ multiplex PCR; TCRdb lists only in-frame clones, some missing. In the table there are more than 11,000 clones, 65% to 85% of which are singletons. Sequenced material: CD4+ or CD8+ T cells sorted from blood, taken in a trial of the OX40 agonist ivuxolimab. These receptor sequences come from an adult with an advanced solid tumor such as melanoma, head and neck, liver or kidney cancer.

This clone was picked up one time. In DNA form, the CDR3 reads TGTGCCAGCAGGTCCGGGACCAGACGGGGCTACACCTTC. This sequence encodes CASRSGTRRGYTF. V is TRBV6-5 and J is TRBJ1-2, with a tentative D call TRBD1 (5 bases). The CDR3 loop spans 13 amino acids. Germline V CDR1 and CDR2: MNHEY, SVGAGI. V shed 6 bases and J shed 8 bases, with 16 bases lying between them.

The chain combines TRBV6-5 with TRBJ2-7; TRBD2 is a possible D gene (6 bases). V dropped 10 bases and J dropped 4 bases, with 17 bases sitting between them. CDR3 length equals 13 residues. Germline CDR1 MNHEY, CDR2 SVGAGI. CDR3 nucleotide sequence: TGTGCCACCACCGGGGGAGGCCTGTACGAGCAGTACTTC. It is translated as CATTGGGLYEQYF.

This clone was counted a single time. The V call is TRBV6-1, the J call TRBJ1-2; D not certain. Germline loops: CDR1 MNHNS, CDR2 SASEGT. The CDR3 sequence is 15 residues long. V lost 1 base to trimming and J lost 6 bases, with 15 bases between them. The CDR3 region has the DNA TGTGCCAGCAGTGAAGGACCGGGCGAACTCGATGGCTACACCTTC. Its protein is CASSEGPGELDGYTF.

The chain recombines TRBV29-1 with TRBJ2-1, with TRBD2 matching 12 bases. Germline V gene sequence: CDR1 SQVTM, CDR2 ANQGSEA. V shed 7 bases and J 1 base; nucleotides not matched to a gene: 2. This CDR3 region has 14 residues. CDR3 coding DNA: TGCAGCGGCGGACTAGCGGGATCCTACAATGAGCAGTTCTTC. Translated, it gives CSGGLAGSYNEQFF.

The rearrangement joins TRBV6-6 to TRBJ2-5; D not resolved. The germline CDR1 and CDR2 sequences are MNHNY and SVGAGI (reference sequence). The CDR3 is 14 residues long. V lost 0 bases to trimming and J lost 6 bases, with 11 bases between them. Here the CDR3 DNA reads TGTGCCAGCAGTTACTCAGTTTCATCTAAGACCCAGTACTTC. It codes for CASSYSVSSKTQYF.

V gene TRBV27 combines with J gene TRBJ1-2; D gene uncertain. The CDR3 contains 16 residues. Germline V lookup: CDR1 MNHEY, CDR2 SMNVEV (reference sequence). With 3 bases removed from V and 2 bases from J, the gap between germline ends came to 16 bases. Here the CDR3 reads CASSFLDGMENYGYTF. The CDR3 DNA is TGTGCCAGCAGTTTTCTGGACGGGATGGAAAACTATGGCTACACCTTC.

This rearrangement joins TRBV5-6 to TRBJ2-1; D is ambiguous. The CDR3 is 12 residues long. Germline V gene lookup returns CDR1 SGHDT and CDR2 YYEEEE. With 2 bases removed from V and 8 bases from J, the gap between germline ends came to 8 bases. In nucleotides, the CDR3 is TGTGCCAGCAGCTTTCTCTCCGATGAGCAGTTCTTC. Protein product: CASSFLSDEQFF.

J is TRBJ2-7 and V is TRBV7-6; 8 nucleotides match TRBD2. V was pared by 5 bases and J by 0 bases, with 6 bases of the junction left unmatched. From germline, CDR1 is SGHVS and CDR2 FNYEAQ. This CDR3 is built from 15 residues. For the CDR3, the DNA is TGTGCCAGCAGCCAGTTCGCGGGAGGCTCCTACGAGCAGTACTTC. This codes for CASSQFAGGSYEQYF.

This clone occurred once. This chain links TRBV15 with TRBJ1-5; D unclear. Germline CDR1 and CDR2: LNHNV and YYDKDF (reference sequence). There are 13 residues in the CDR3. Trimming stripped 0 bases from V and 1 base from J, with 1 base between. The DNA of the CDR3 is TGTGCCACCAGCAGAGAGAGCAATCAGCCCCAGCATTTT. Protein product: CATSRESNQPQHF.

This clone is labeled as medium-sized. The CDR3 protein is CASRSRENTEAFF. The CDR3 DNA sequence: TGTGCCAGCAGATCTAGGGAGAACACTGAAGCTTTCTTT. The chain joins TRBV5-4 to TRBJ1-1; D gene unclear. V dropped 5 bases and J dropped 1 base, with 9 bases sitting between them. The V gene's germline CDR1 is SGHNT and CDR2 YYREEE (reference sequence). The CDR3 totals 13 residues.

This clone has more than one count but fewer than ten. J is TRBJ2-1 and V is TRBV6-5; TRBD2 might be the D (5 bases). The germline V gene has CDR1 MNHEY and CDR2 SVGAGI. There are 12 residues in the CDR3. V lost 6 bases to trimming and J lost 10 bases, with 13 bases between them. The CDR3 nucleotides are TGTGCCAGCAGGGCCAGCAAGCGGGAGCAGTTCTTC. It translates to CASRASKREQFF.

The chain links TRBV4-1 to TRBJ2-5; the D gene is possibly TRBD1 (5 bases). V was trimmed by 3 bases and J by 0 bases, leaving 14 bases between them. The CDR3 is 16 residues long. Germline assignment: CDR1 MGHRA and CDR2 YSYEKL. CDR3 loop: CASSHPRGGNQETQYF. The CDR3 nucleotides are TGCGCCAGCAGCCATCCTAGGGGTGGAAACCAAGAGACCCAGTACTTC.

CDR3 sequence: CASNTPIPGQGANNEQFF. As DNA, the CDR3 is TGTGCCAGTAACACACCGATACCGGGACAGGGGGCGAACAATGAGCAGTTCTTC. This chain joins TRBV19 and TRBJ2-1; 12 positions match TRBD1. Germline CDR1 LNHDA, CDR2 SQIVND (reference sequence). Trimming removed 7 bases from V and 5 bases from J; junction bases left unmatched: 15. The CDR3 extends over 18 amino acids.

This chain links TRBV28 with TRBJ2-3, with 9 bases aligning to TRBD2. Germline V gene lookup returns CDR1 MDHEN and CDR2 SYDVKM. The CDR3 runs to 16 residues. V was pared by 4 bases and J by 0 bases, with 5 bases of the junction left unmatched. Here the CDR3 DNA reads TGTGCCAGCAGTTGGACTAGCGAAATAAGCACAGATACGCAGTATTTT. Translating gives CASSWTSEISTDTQYF. Based on the CDR3 plus reference TRBV28 and TRBJ2-3, the full variable domain is DVKVTQSSRYLVKRTGEKVFLECVQDMDHENMFWYRQDPGLGLRLIYFSYDVKMKEKGDIPEGYSVSREKKERFSLILESASTNQTSMYLCASSWTSEISTDTQYFGPGTRLTVL.

The rearrangement joins TRBV7-9 to TRBJ1-1; D is perhaps TRBD1 (6 bases). This CDR3 region has 15 residues. Germline values: CDR1 SEHNR, CDR2 FQNEAQ (reference sequence). V was pared by 1 base and J by 4 bases, with 13 bases between. The CDR3 spells CASSLVSSGVTEAFF. CDR3 in DNA: TGTGCCAGCAGCTTAGTTAGTTCAGGGGTCACTGAAGCTTTCTTT.

CDR3 in DNA: TGTGCCAGCAGTTTTAGGCAGGGTGAAGAGACCCAGTACTTC. The encoded protein is CASSFRQGEETQYF. The rearrangement joins TRBV27 to TRBJ2-5; weak D call: TRBD1 (5 bases). The CDR3 has 14 residues. With 3 bases removed from V and 3 bases from J, the gap between germline ends came to 11 bases. The germline V gene has CDR1 MNHEY and CDR2 SMNVEV (reference sequence).

Concerning this clone: Other nucleotide sequences from this sample produce the same CDR3. This chain uses TRBV11-2 with TRBJ2-2; TRBD2 aligns across 7 bases. The J segment lost 6 bases and the V segment lost 0 bases, leaving 13 bases of the junction unmatched. Germline CDR1 SGHAT, CDR2 FQNNGV. This CDR3 has 18 residues. The CDR3 is CASSLDHAGATYAGELFF. The CDR3 nucleotides are TGTGCCAGCAGCTTAGATCATGCGGGAGCAACGTATGCCGGGGAGCTGTTTTTT. The variable domain in full, completed from reference TRBV11-2 and TRBJ2-2, reads EAGVAQSPRYKIIEKRQSVAFWCNPISGHATLYWYQQILGQGPKLLIQFQNNGVVDDSQLPKDRFSAERLKGVDSTLKIQPAKLEDSAVYLCASSLDHAGATYAGELFFGEGSRLTVL.

This chain connects TRBV25-1 to TRBJ2-7; D is uncertain. Germline values: CDR1 MGHDK, CDR2 SYGVNS. The CDR3 runs 14 residues. V was cut by 1 base and J by 7 bases, with 14 bases left in between. This chain's CDR3 is CASSEWGSSGEQYF. CDR3 DNA: TGTGCCAGCAGTGAATGGGGATCAAGTGGAGAGCAGTACTTC.

This clone was detected only once. This chain uses TRBV11-2 with TRBJ2-3; 8 nucleotides agree with TRBD2. Germline V gene lookup returns CDR1 SGHAT and CDR2 FQNNGV. The CDR3 totals 14 residues. The trim removed 3 bases at V and 4 bases at J, leaving 3 bases unmatched. The chain's CDR3 is CASSLSGSPDTQYF. In nucleotides, the CDR3 is TGTGCCAGCAGCTTGAGCGGGAGCCCAGATACGCAGTATTTT.

The chain is built from TRBV29-1 and TRBJ1-2; D gene uncertain. This CDR3 has 15 residues. The V gene lost 0 bases and the J gene lost 2 bases, with 13 bases spanning the gap. Germline V lookup: CDR1 SQVTM, CDR2 ANQGSEA. This chain's CDR3 is CSVEEVGGSNYGYTF. As DNA, the CDR3 is TGCAGCGTTGAAGAAGTAGGCGGTTCAAACTATGGCTACACCTTC.

The rearrangement joins TRBV7-6 to TRBJ2-1; 7 nucleotides agree with TRBD2. With 4 bases clipped from V and 5 bases from J, the junction kept 11 bases outside the gene matches. The CDR3 totals 16 residues. Per the germline V gene, CDR1 is SGHVS and CDR2 is FNYEAQ. CDR3 sequence: CASSYGGYTQDNEQFF. The CDR3 DNA reads as TGTGCCAGCAGCTACGGGGGGTATACCCAAGACAATGAGCAGTTCTTC.

The chain has TRBV15 and TRBJ2-7, with 8 bases matching TRBD1. This CDR3 has 16 residues. Germline-derived CDR1 and CDR2 are LNHNV and YYDKDF (reference sequence). V trimming: 0 bases; J trimming: 5 bases; junction bases outside the gene matches: 9. Written as DNA, the CDR3 is TGTGCCACCAGCAGAGATCGGACAGGGATAACCGACGAGCAGTACTTC. This translates into CATSRDRTGITDEQYF.

V gene TRBV6-1 combines with J gene TRBJ2-7, with D unclear. From germline, CDR1 is MNHNS and CDR2 SASEGT. The CDR3 totals 12 residues. Trimming took 7 bases from V and 2 from J, leaving 9 bases between them. Here the CDR3 reads CASMGSTYEQYF. Here the CDR3 DNA reads TGTGCCAGCATGGGCTCCACCTACGAGCAGTACTTC.